This T cell receptor beta chain was documented in a study of blood T cell repertoires in COVID-19. Overall study context: PBMCs, B-cell-depleted T cells, or T cells were the source of the cDNA or gDNA that made up the material.

Using immunoSEQ multiplex PCR, the repertoire was profiled, and TCRdb retains in-frame clones only, with some absent. Of about 250,000 clones in the sample, around 82% were seen once. The CDR3 spans 20 residues. V lost 2 bases, J lost 3 bases, and 26 bases lay in between. Germline-derived CDR1 and CDR2 are MNHEY and SMNVEV (reference sequence). The sequence was obtained from an elderly man with acute or convalescent COVID-19. Sequencing was performed on peripheral blood. The chain uses TRBV27 and TRBJ1-5; D is ambiguous. The CDR3: CASSLVGQDTTPRSNQPQHF. The CDR3 coding sequence is TGTGCCAGCAGTTTAGTGGGCCAAGATACGACGCCCCGGTCCAATCAGCCCCAGCATTTT.